This passage covers 14 T cell receptor beta chains from one sample sequenced in a study of T cell responses to AZD1222 COVID-19 vaccine. Some clones are missing from TCRdb's copy, which holds only in-frame ones; the method was immunoSEQ multiplex PCR. This table holds some 130,000 clones, around 90% found once. The source was peripheral blood, collected on day 0 of MenACWY control vaccination. Every receptor here comes from an adult in good health.

This clone has just one count. The chain recombines TRBV18 with TRBJ2-4; no clear D gene. Germline loops: CDR1 KGHSH, CDR2 LQKENI. The V end was cut by 3 bases, the J end by 0 bases, with 3 bases between. This CDR3 comprises 13 residues. This CDR3 is CASSPGAKNIQYF. CDR3 sequence (DNA): TGTGCCAGCTCACCGGGAGCCAAAAACATTCAGTACTTC.

This clone was observed a single time. The chain is built from TRBV7-6 and TRBJ2-3; 8 nucleotides line up with TRBD2. V gave up 8 bases and J gave up 0 bases; unmatched junction bases: 7. Per germline, CDR1 SGHVS and CDR2 FNYEAQ. The CDR3 sequence is 15 residues long. CDR3 in DNA: TGTGCCAGCCGACGTACTAGCGGAAGCACAGATACGCAGTATTTT. The encoded protein is CASRRTSGSTDTQYF.

This chain links TRBV6-5 with TRBJ1-3; 10 bases are a match to TRBD1. CDR3 size: 15 residues. In germline, CDR1 is MNHEY, CDR2 SVGAGI. V shed 5 bases, J shed 1 base, and the junction held 2 bases outside the gene matches. The CDR3 bases are TGTGCCAGCAGTCGGACAGGGGGATCTGGAAACACCATATATTTT. It translates to CASSRTGGSGNTIYF.

This clone appeared once. V is TRBV3-1 (or the pseudogene TRBV3-2) and J is TRBJ2-5, with 10 bases fitting TRBD1. Germline lookup yields CDR1 LGHDT and CDR2 YNNKEL (reference sequence). The CDR3 contains 15 residues. V lost 2 bases to trimming and J lost 4 bases; unmatched junction nucleotides: 4. As DNA, the CDR3 is TGTGCCAGCAGCCAACTGACAGGGGGCGGAGAGACCCAGTACTTC. Protein sequence: CASSQLTGGGETQYF.

This clone was picked up one time. V and J are TRBV3-1 (or the pseudogene TRBV3-2) and TRBJ1-5; D not resolved. V was clipped by 0 bases and J by 5 bases, with 8 bases between them. Germline V gene sequence: CDR1 LGHDT, CDR2 YNNKEL (reference sequence). The CDR3 is 14 residues long. CDR3 sequence reads: CASSQDNGYQPQHF. The CDR3 DNA is TGTGCCAGCAGCCAAGATAACGGCTATCAGCCCCAGCATTTT.

The count of this clone is one. V usage is TRBV25-1 and J usage is TRBJ1-6, with a possible D match to TRBD1 (5 bases). Germline loops: CDR1 MGHDK, CDR2 SYGVNS. There are 16 residues in the CDR3. Trimming pared 0 bases from V and 10 bases from J, leaving 16 bases between. The CDR3 loop is CASSEYAGGGGSPLHF. As DNA, the CDR3 is TGTGCCAGCAGTGAATACGCCGGGGGTGGAGGATCACCCCTCCACTTT.

CDR3 sequence: CSVGGEVFYGYTF. The CDR3 DNA follows: TGCAGCGTTGGAGGGGAAGTCTTCTATGGCTACACCTTC. This chain connects TRBV29-1 to TRBJ1-2, with a weak D call TRBD1 (5 bases). Looked up from germline, CDR1 is SQVTM and CDR2 is ANQGSEA. V shed 4 bases and J shed 4 bases, with 13 bases lying between them. There are 13 residues in the CDR3.

The rearrangement links TRBV10-2 to TRBJ2-7, with 9 bases fitting TRBD1. The V gene end was trimmed by 6 bases and the J gene end by 1 base; junction bases not matched to a gene: 4. Germline V gene lookup returns CDR1 WSHSY and CDR2 SAAADI. This CDR3 is built from 14 residues. Here the CDR3 DNA reads TGCGCCAGCAGCGACAGGGGGGATTCCTACGAGCAGTACTTC. Its protein is CASSDRGDSYEQYF.

The chain joins TRBV7-2 to TRBJ1-1, with D tentatively TRBD1 (5 bases). In germline, CDR1 is SGHTA, CDR2 FQGNSA. V was pared by 5 bases and J by 0 bases, with 13 bases between. The CDR3 contains 15 residues. CDR3 loop: CASSPLTVMNTEAFF. The CDR3 DNA reads as TGTGCCAGCAGCCCCCTGACAGTCATGAACACTGAAGCTTTCTTT.

The chain links TRBV10-3 to TRBJ1-2; 8 positions agree with TRBD1. V lost 4 bases, J lost 3 bases, and 7 bases stayed unmatched. This CDR3 contains 15 residues. The germline CDR1 and CDR2 sequences are ENHRY and SYGVKD. The CDR3 DNA reads as TGTGCCATCAGTGTAGGGACAGGAGGGGACTATGGCTACACCTTC. Amino acids: CAISVGTGGDYGYTF.

This clone was counted a single time. The genes are TRBV6-5 and TRBJ2-7; 14 bases match TRBD2. Losses at the gene ends were 5 bases for V and 6 bases for J; bases not matched to a gene: 3. The CDR3 has 14 amino acids. CDR1 MNHEY and CDR2 SVGAGI come from the germline V gene. The CDR3 bases are TGTGCCAGCAGTCGCGGACTAGCGGGAGGCGAGCAGTACTTC. The encoded protein is CASSRGLAGGEQYF.

This rearrangement joins TRBV12-3 or TRBV12-4 to TRBJ2-7; D is perhaps TRBD2 (6 bases). Trimming left V 8 bases short and J 6 bases short, with 14 bases between. The CDR3 is made up of 12 amino acids. The CDR3 DNA follows: TGTGCCAGCGCGGGGATCCTGGGCGAGCAGTACTTC. Translation: CASAGILGEQYF.

The chain joins TRBV7-2 to TRBJ2-7, with 12 positions matching TRBD1. Germline CDR1 and CDR2: SGHTA and FQGNSA. The CDR3 is 15 residues long. The ends lost 5 bases at V and 12 bases at J; junction bases unmatched: 14. The CDR3, as DNA: TGTGCCAGCAGCCAAGGCGGCGGGACAGGGGGCGAAAGGTACTTC. This encodes CASSQGGGTGGERYF.

V and J are TRBV10-1 and TRBJ2-7; 12 nucleotides agree with TRBD2. The CDR3 contains 13 residues. V was clipped by 6 bases and J by 7 bases; unmatched bases: 4. Germline values: CDR1 WNHNN, CDR2 SYGVQD (reference sequence). CDR3 nucleotides: TGCGCCAGCAGCTCAGGACTAGCGGGAGAGCAGTACTTC. It translates to CASSSGLAGEQYF.